The 28 T cell receptor beta chains below all came from one sample that was sequenced in a study of early T cells in non-severe SARS-CoV-2 infection. TCRdb re-called the 5' RACE reads through MiXCR, storing one row per CDR3 protein. The table lists 30,000 to 40,000 distinct CDR3 sequences, 5.5% to 6.5% of them singletons. The sequenced material came from whole blood. All receptors derive from an adult who was a healthcare worker with PCR-confirmed SARS-CoV-2 infection or an uninfected control (not recorded which).

The rearrangement uses TRBV15 and TRBJ2-1; D tentatively fits TRBD1 or TRBD2 (5 bases each). The germline CDR1 and CDR2 sequences are LNHNV and YYDKDF (reference sequence). The CDR3 runs 15 residues. V was shortened by 0 bases and J by 9 bases, with 15 bases between the two germline ends. CDR3 protein: CATSREGAGTAEQFF. DNA of the CDR3: TGTGCCACCAGCAGAGAGGGCGCCGGGACCGCTGAGCAGTTCTTC.

This chain links TRBV5-1 with TRBJ2-2; TRBD1 aligns across 7 bases. Germline V lookup: CDR1 SGHRS, CDR2 YFSETQ. This CDR3 spans 15 amino acids. J lost 3 bases, V lost 0 bases, and 2 bases had no gene match. CDR3 residues: CASSLVGTDTGELFF. In DNA form, the CDR3 reads TGCGCCAGCAGCTTGGTAGGGACAGACACCGGGGAGCTGTTTTTT.

This clonotype was seen at least ten times. The rearrangement links TRBV29-1 to TRBJ2-3; D uncertain. The germline V gene has CDR1 SQVTM and CDR2 ANQGSEA. The CDR3 spans 15 residues. Trimming shortened V by 0 bases and J by 0 bases, and 10 bases separated the two germline ends. The CDR3 sequence: CSVEDDGGSTDTQYF. CDR3 DNA: TGCAGCGTTGAAGATGACGGCGGCAGCACAGATACGCAGTATTTT.

This clonotype was observed at least ten times. The chain combines TRBV19 with TRBJ2-7; tentative D call: TRBD1 (6 bases). Germline CDR1 reads LNHDA; CDR2 reads SQIVND (reference sequence). V dropped 6 bases and J dropped 0 bases, with 15 bases sitting between them. The CDR3 consists of 15 residues. CDR3 residues: CASRALDSNSYEQYF. In nucleotides, the CDR3 is TGTGCCAGTAGAGCCTTGGACAGCAACTCCTACGAGCAGTACTTC. The full variable domain, with the rest looked up from reference TRBV19 and TRBJ2-7, is DGGITQSPKYLFRKEGQNVTLSCEQNLNHDAMYWYRQDPGQGLRLIYYSQIVNDFQKGDIAEGYSVSREKKESFPLTVTSAQKNPTAFYLCASRALDSNSYEQYFGPGTRLTVT.

The rearrangement uses TRBV2 and TRBJ1-5; D gene unclear. This CDR3 spans 14 amino acids. Trimming shortened V by 2 bases and J by 0 bases, and 5 bases separated the two germline ends. Germline CDR1 is SNHLY and CDR2 is FYNNEI. The CDR3 protein is CASSETDSNQPQHF. The CDR3 bases are TGTGCCAGCAGTGAAACCGATAGCAATCAGCCCCAGCATTTT.

The chain joins TRBV20-1 to TRBJ2-7; TRBD1 aligns across 8 bases. The germline V gene has CDR1 DFQATT and CDR2 SNEGSKA (reference sequence). The CDR3 consists of 16 residues. The V and J ends lost 3 bases and 1 base, in that order; junction bases with no gene match: 11. As DNA, the CDR3 is TGCAGTGCTAGTTCTTCTGGACAGGGTCGATCCTACGAGCAGTACTTC. This codes for CSASSSGQGRSYEQYF.

This clonotype came up a few times. The chain has TRBV12-3 or TRBV12-4 and TRBJ2-1; the match to TRBD1 covers 7 bases. Unmatched junction bases numbered 15, after V lost 1 base and J lost 3 bases. The CDR3 consists of 19 residues. The CDR3 DNA follows: TGTGCCAGCAGTTTAGATACCACATTTACAGGGGACATCTACAATGAGCAGTTCTTC. Amino acid sequence: CASSLDTTFTGDIYNEQFF.

The sample holds many counts of this clonotype. The genes are TRBV29-1 and TRBJ2-1, with 9 nucleotides matching TRBD2. V trimming: 7 bases; J trimming: 2 bases; junction bases outside the gene matches: 15. The CDR3 extends over 17 amino acids. In germline, CDR1 is SQVTM, CDR2 ANQGSEA. The CDR3 DNA reads TGCAGCGCCCCCCGGGGTAGCGGGGGTTTAGCCTACAATGAGCAGTTCTTC. Its protein is CSAPRGSGGLAYNEQFF.

This clonotype was seen a few times. The chain joins TRBV6-6 to TRBJ2-7; D might be TRBD1 (6 bases). The V end was cut by 4 bases, the J end by 3 bases, with 13 bases between. This CDR3 is 14 amino acids long. The germline V gene encodes CDR1 MNHNY and CDR2 SVGAGI (reference sequence). CDR3 protein: CASSSTGPLYEQYF. The DNA of the CDR3 is TGTGCCAGCAGTTCGACAGGTCCACTCTACGAGCAGTACTTC.

This clonotype showed up many times. The chain couples TRBV5-1 to TRBJ2-1, with D tentatively TRBD1 (6 bases). V was pared by 6 bases and J by 7 bases, with 20 bases between. This CDR3 comprises 15 residues. The germline V gene has CDR1 SGHRS and CDR2 YFSETQ. The CDR3 loop is CASNKGDTGGNEQFF. The CDR3 nucleotides read TGCGCCAGCAATAAGGGGGACACCGGAGGAAATGAGCAGTTCTTC.

This clonotype has at least ten counts. The V call is TRBV11-1, the J call TRBJ2-2; a possible D gene is TRBD1 (5 bases). The germline CDR1 and CDR2 sequences are SGHAT and FQDESV (reference sequence). Trimming took off 5 bases at V and 0 bases at J, with 16 bases between the two ends. The CDR3 sequence is 17 residues long. Here the CDR3 reads CASSRRQPVANTGELFF. Written as DNA, the CDR3 is TGTGCCAGCAGCCGAAGACAGCCCGTCGCGAACACCGGGGAGCTGTTTTTT.

This clonotype has a handful of counts. The J gene is TRBJ1-2, the V gene TRBV2, with D possibly TRBD1 on 6 matching bases. V was pared by 9 bases and J by 1 base, with 15 bases between. This CDR3 is built from 14 residues. The germline V gene encodes CDR1 SNHLY and CDR2 FYNNEI. CDR3 nucleotides: TGTGCCAGTTCCGTTGGACAGATTAACTATGGCTACACCTTC. It yields the protein CASSVGQINYGYTF.

This clonotype was seen repeatedly, ten times or more. The chain uses TRBV19 and TRBJ2-5; D ambiguous. Germline CDR1 is LNHDA and CDR2 is SQIVND (reference sequence). This CDR3 spans 11 amino acids. Trimming cost V 6 bases and J 2 bases, with 4 bases left between them. For the CDR3, the DNA is TGTGCCAGTAGAGATCAAGAGACCCAGTACTTC. Amino acids: CASRDQETQYF.

This chain joins TRBV6-1 and TRBJ1-1, with 9 nucleotides matching TRBD1. With V trimmed by 5 bases and J by 1 base, 5 bases remained unmatched. Germline loops: CDR1 MNHNS, CDR2 SASEGT. This CDR3 region has 15 residues. The DNA for the CDR3 is TGTGCCAGCAGTTACAGGGGGCGCGGGAACACTGAAGCTTTCTTT. Protein: CASSYRGRGNTEAFF.

This clonotype was recorded many times. The V call is TRBV12-3 or TRBV12-4, the J call TRBJ1-1, with D perhaps TRBD1 (6 bases). The CDR3 is 14 residues long. Trimming stripped 6 bases from V and 6 bases from J, with 17 bases between. For the CDR3, the DNA is TGTGCCAGCAGGCCACAGGGTTTATTCGCTGAAGCTTTCTTT. This codes for CASRPQGLFAEAFF.

This clonotype appeared many times. The chain couples TRBV4-2 to TRBJ2-1; 11 positions agree with TRBD2. Germline lookup yields CDR1 LGHNA and CDR2 YNFKEQ. V lost 0 bases and J lost 4; bases outside the gene matches: 2. The CDR3 is 16 residues long. The CDR3 DNA is TGTGCCAGCAGCCAAGAGTCTAGCGGGGGGTACAATGAGCAGTTCTTC. Translating gives CASSQESSGGYNEQFF.

This clonotype occurred many times. This chain links TRBV11-2 with TRBJ2-1; the D is unclear. Germline V gene sequence: CDR1 SGHAT, CDR2 FQNNGV. The CDR3 sequence is 12 residues long. V was trimmed by 2 bases and J by 5 bases, leaving 4 bases between them. CDR3 in amino acids: CASSLRDNEQFF. For the CDR3, the DNA is TGTGCCAGCAGCTTACGCGACAATGAGCAGTTCTTC.

V and J are TRBV6-6 and TRBJ1-2; unclear D gene. Germline lookup yields CDR1 MNHNY and CDR2 SVGAGI (reference sequence). The CDR3 sequence is 12 residues long. Between the trimmed V and J ends, which lost 8 bases and 3 bases, there was a span of 10 bases. The CDR3 sequence: CASGGVDYGYTF. CDR3 coding DNA: TGTGCCAGCGGTGGGGTAGACTATGGCTACACCTTC.

The V and J genes are TRBV6-4 and TRBJ2-1, with unresolved D. The CDR3 is 12 residues long. Germline V gives CDR1 MRHNA, CDR2 SNTAGT. Trimming took 4 bases from V and 8 from J, leaving 9 bases between them. The CDR3 DNA follows: TGTGCCAGCAGTGCCCAAGGAGATGAGCAGTTCTTC. Protein sequence: CASSAQGDEQFF.

In its sample, this clonotype was seen many times. The chain is built from TRBV12-5 and TRBJ1-2; D call uncertain. The CDR3 runs 15 residues. The germline CDR1 and CDR2 sequences are LGHNT and FRNRAP. V was cut by 1 base and J by 7 bases, with 16 bases left in between. CDR3 sequence (DNA): TGTGCTAGTGGTTTGGAATTTTTGAGGGCCTCTGGCTACACCTTC. Protein: CASGLEFLRASGYTF.

This clonotype was counted ten times or more. The chain carries TRBV29-1 and TRBJ2-1, with D maybe TRBD1 (7 bases). Trimming stripped 4 bases from V and 7 bases from J, with 14 bases between. The CDR3 loop spans 13 amino acids. Germline values: CDR1 SQVTM, CDR2 ANQGSEA. The CDR3 sequence: CSVGGGGTNEQFF. CDR3 nucleotides: TGCAGCGTTGGAGGAGGGGGCACAAATGAGCAGTTCTTC.

This clonotype was detected ten times or more. The J gene is TRBJ1-1, the V gene TRBV7-2; perhaps TRBD1 as D (5 bases). The CDR3 contains 13 residues. The germline V gene has CDR1 SGHTA and CDR2 FQGNSA. V dropped 6 bases and J dropped 4 bases, with 12 bases sitting between them. The CDR3 sequence: CASSPGFGTEAFF. For the CDR3, the DNA is TGTGCCAGCAGTCCAGGGTTCGGCACTGAAGCTTTCTTT. Full variable domain (missing parts from reference TRBV7-2 and TRBJ1-1): GAGVSQSPSNKVTEKGKDVELRCDPISGHTALYWYRQSLGQGLEFLIYFQGNSAPDKSGLPSDRFSAERTGGSVSTLTIQRTQQEDSAVYLCASSPGFGTEAFFGQGTRLTVV.

This clonotype has at least ten counts. The rearrangement links TRBV11-2 to TRBJ2-1, with TRBD2 matching 12 bases. The germline V gene has CDR1 SGHAT and CDR2 FQNNGV. The CDR3 extends over 17 amino acids. V was pared by 5 bases and J by 5 bases, with 10 bases of the junction left unmatched. The CDR3 nucleotides read TGTGCCAGCAGCCTAGGCCTAGCGGGAGGGCGCCACAATGAGCAGTTCTTC. It translates to CASSLGLAGGRHNEQFF.

This clonotype occurred many times. The chain links TRBV7-6 to TRBJ2-1, with a possible D match to TRBD2 (6 bases). From germline, CDR1 is SGHVS and CDR2 FNYEAQ. V gave up 3 bases and J gave up 0 bases, with 12 bases separating them. The CDR3 length is 16 residues. In DNA form, the CDR3 reads TGTGCCAGCAGCTTCGGGGGTGCAAGCTCCTACAATGAGCAGTTCTTC. This gives the protein CASSFGGASSYNEQFF.

This clonotype appeared a few times. The rearrangement joins TRBV5-4 to TRBJ2-3; D is perhaps TRBD1 or TRBD2 (5 bases each). The CDR3 has 15 amino acids. Germline CDR1 SGHNT, CDR2 YYREEE (reference sequence). V lost 4 bases, J lost 0 bases, and 12 bases lay in between. DNA for the CDR3: TGTGCCAGCAGCGGGGGTCTCTTTAGCACAGATACGCAGTATTTT. Translating gives CASSGGLFSTDTQYF.

This clonotype was counted at least ten times. The V gene is TRBV19, the J gene TRBJ2-1; no reliable D call. The CDR3 has 14 residues. Germline CDR1 reads LNHDA; CDR2 reads SQIVND (reference sequence). V dropped 5 bases and J dropped 0 bases, with 8 bases sitting between them. The CDR3 DNA sequence: TGTGCCAGTAGTTTAGGTGGCTCCTACAATGAGCAGTTCTTC. Amino acids: CASSLGGSYNEQFF.

This clonotype occurred many times. This chain links TRBV7-2 with TRBJ1-1, with TRBD1 identical over 7 bases. There are 15 residues in the CDR3. Germline V gene lookup returns CDR1 SGHTA and CDR2 FQGNSA. With 2 bases clipped from V and 11 bases from J, the junction kept 14 bases outside the gene matches. The CDR3 sequence: CASSLRQGVELNAFF. The CDR3 bases are TGTGCCAGCAGCTTAAGACAGGGCGTCGAGTTAAACGCTTTCTTT. Drawing the rest from reference TRBV7-2 and TRBJ1-1, the complete variable domain is GAGVSQSPSNKVTEKGKDVELRCDPISGHTALYWYRQSLGQGLEFLIYFQGNSAPDKSGLPSDRFSAERTGGSVSTLTIQRTQQEDSAVYLCASSLRQGVELNAFFGQGTRLTVV.

This clonotype was recorded many times. The chain recombines TRBV3-1 with TRBJ1-3, with TRBD1 identical over 7 bases. Per the germline V gene, CDR1 is LGHDT and CDR2 is YNNKEL (reference sequence). After removal of 4 bases from V and 7 bases from J, the junction contained 10 bases not matched to a gene. The CDR3 length is 15 residues. Here the CDR3 reads CASSPPQTGRNTIYF. The CDR3 bases are TGTGCCAGCAGCCCACCCCAGACAGGGCGGAACACCATATATTTT.